The rows below give T cell receptor beta chains drawn from one sample of a study of T cells after posttransplantation cyclophosphamide. Measured with immunoSEQ multiplex PCR; TCRdb has only the in-frame clones, and not every one. This sample has just over 25,000 clones and no singletons, with over 1.3% in the ten largest. The material sequenced was PBMCs. The origin of the receptors is a man aged 45-60 years in good health, CMV-negative, and a related stem cell transplant donor. Each CDR3 is given with its conserved first and last residue. Each record gives: V gene, J gene, D gene, clone size, CDR3 protein, CDR3 DNA. The D gene is left open where the match is weak. A row's size may be missing; if present it is once, few, many or a size class.

TRBV2,TRBJ2-3,-,many,CASSEYGDTQYF,TGTGCCAGCAGTGAATACGGGGATACGCAGTATTTT
TRBV5-1,TRBJ2-1,TRBD1,many,CASSNQGDLNEQFF,TGCGCCAGCAGCAATCAGGGGGATCTCAATGAGCAGTTCTTC
TRBV13,TRBJ2-5,-,many,CASSTGRETQYF,TGTGCCAGCAGTACAGGGAGAGAGACCCAGTACTTC
TRBV10-3,TRBJ1-3,-,many,CAISEGGAGNTIYF,TGTGCCATCAGTGAAGGGGGGGCTGGAAACACCATATATTTT
TRBV30,TRBJ2-3,TRBD2,many,CAWSWEGTQYF,TGTGCCTGGAGTTGGGAGGGTACGCAGTATTTT
TRBV6-5,TRBJ2-1,TRBD2,many,CASSYSGTSGSFSQFF,TGTGCCAGCAGTTACTCGGGGACTAGCGGGAGTTTTTCGCAGTTCTTC
TRBV7-8,TRBJ2-7,TRBD2,many,CATFAGGISYEQYF,TGTGCCACCTTCGCGGGGGGGATCTCCTACGAGCAGTACTTC
TRBV4-1,TRBJ2-5,-,many,CASSHPSNAYQETQYF,TGCGCCAGCAGCCATCCTAGCAATGCGTACCAAGAGACCCAGTACTTC
TRBV30,TRBJ2-1,-,many,CAWRAPGSYNEQFF,TGTGCCTGGAGGGCTCCAGGGTCCTACAATGAGCAGTTCTTC
TRBV7-9,TRBJ2-7,-,many,CASSPSPRGGEQYF,TGTGCCAGCAGCCCCTCTCCCAGGGGCGGCGAGCAGTACTTC
TRBV28,TRBJ1-5,-,many,CASSFGQGNQPQHF,TGTGCCAGCAGTTTCGGGCAGGGGAATCAGCCCCAGCATTTT
TRBV28,TRBJ1-5,TRBD1,many,CASSPPGGQGAWQPQHF,TGTGCCAGCAGTCCACCTGGGGGACAGGGGGCGTGGCAGCCCCAGCATTTT
TRBV6-1,TRBJ1-2,-,many,CASSEGQDYGYTF,TGTGCCAGCAGTGAAGGACAGGACTATGGCTACACCTTC
TRBV6-4,TRBJ1-1,-,many,CASSINTGSTEAFF,TGTGCCAGCAGCATAAATACAGGGTCCACTGAAGCTTTCTTT
TRBV2,TRBJ1-4,-,many,CASGEGGATNEKLFF,TGTGCCAGCGGGGAAGGCGGGGCCACTAATGAAAAACTGTTTTTT
TRBV5-1,TRBJ1-2,TRBD1,many,CASSGTDRAEISGYTF,TGCGCCAGCAGCGGTACGGACAGGGCCGAAATATCTGGCTACACCTTC
TRBV28,TRBJ1-4,TRBD1,many,CASSLFTTGTGGEKLFF,TGTGCCAGCAGTTTATTTACGACCGGGACAGGGGGTGAAAAACTGTTTTTT
TRBV6-5,TRBJ1-1,-,-,CASSLTEANTEAFF,TGTGCCAGCAGTTTGACGGAGGCGAACACTGAAGCTTTCTTT
TRBV4-1,TRBJ1-2,TRBD1,many,CASSPRTGGNYGYTF,TGCGCCAGCAGCCCCCGGACAGGGGGCAACTATGGCTACACCTTC
TRBV13,TRBJ2-1,TRBD2,many,CASSLQREYDEQFF,TGTGCCAGCAGCTTACAGCGGGAGTATGATGAGCAGTTCTTC
TRBV7-9,TRBJ2-3,TRBD2,many,CASSSPRTSGRAGTDTQYF,TGTGCCAGCAGCTCGCCGCGAACTAGCGGGAGGGCCGGCACAGATACGCAGTATTTT
TRBV23-1,TRBJ2-7,TRBD1,many,CASSQPRDSAMWDEQYF,TGCGCCAGCAGTCAACCTCGGGACAGCGCCATGTGGGACGAGCAGTACTTC
TRBV29-1,TRBJ2-3,TRBD2,many,CSVLAGGGGTDTQYF,TGCAGCGTCCTAGCGGGAGGGGGGGGGACAGATACGCAGTATTTT
TRBV5-4,TRBJ1-2,-,many,CASSLGTGTNYGYTF,TGTGCCAGCAGCTTGGGTACAGGGACTAACTATGGCTACACCTTC
TRBV15,TRBJ2-7,TRBD1,many,CATSIWPGTGVYEQYF,TGTGCCACCAGCATCTGGCCCGGGACAGGGGTCTACGAGCAGTACTTC
TRBV5-1,TRBJ2-5,TRBD1,many,CASSPGTGPLFVQETQYF,TGCGCCAGCAGCCCTGGGACAGGACCACTCTTTGTACAAGAGACCCAGTACTTC
TRBV10-2,TRBJ1-1,TRBD1,many,CASYDAGGGRFTEAFF,TGCGCCAGCTATGACGCAGGGGGCGGTCGGTTCACTGAAGCTTTCTTT
TRBV10-3,TRBJ2-7,TRBD1,many,CAISGHGTGGLEQYF,TGTGCCATCAGTGGCCACGGGACAGGGGGCCTCGAGCAGTACTTC
TRBV9,TRBJ2-2,TRBD1,many,CASSPGQGPTGELFF,TGTGCCAGCAGCCCTGGACAGGGACCCACCGGGGAGCTGTTTTTT
TRBV18,TRBJ1-1,TRBD1,many,CASSGQDSGGTEAFF,TGTGCCAGCTCAGGACAGGATTCTGGCGGCACTGAAGCTTTCTTT
TRBV7-9,TRBJ1-1,-,many,CASSLATRYTEAFF,TGTGCCAGCAGCTTAGCGACCAGGTACACTGAAGCTTTCTTT
TRBV6-1,TRBJ1-5,TRBD1,many,CASSGTGGGQPQHF,TGTGCCAGCAGTGGCACAGGGGGTGGACAGCCCCAGCATTTT
TRBV10-3,TRBJ2-7,-,many,CAISESDSAEQYF,TGTGCCATCAGTGAGAGCGACAGCGCCGAGCAGTACTTC
TRBV18,TRBJ2-3,-,many,CASSPPRIGDTQYF,TGTGCCAGCTCACCACCGAGGATCGGCGATACGCAGTATTTT
TRBV19,TRBJ2-2,TRBD2,many,CASSAFRRLAGNTGELFF,TGTGCCAGTAGTGCCTTCCGGAGACTAGCGGGGAACACCGGGGAGCTGTTTTTT
TRBV6-6,TRBJ1-2,TRBD1,many,CASRTGQGWYGYTF,TGTGCCAGCAGAACCGGACAGGGATGGTATGGCTACACCTTC
TRBV5-1,TRBJ1-6,TRBD1,many,CASSRSSDRGWSPLHF,TGCGCCAGCAGCCGCAGCTCGGACAGGGGATGGTCACCCCTCCACTTT
TRBV28,TRBJ2-7,TRBD2,-,CASRPSGIILEQYF,TGTGCCAGCAGGCCTAGCGGGATAATACTCGAGCAGTACTTC